This TCR beta chain was recorded in a study of regulatory T cells in long-lasting Graves disease. Study background: The term persistent Graves' disease signified upward of 5 years on antithyroid drugs with positive TSH receptor antibodies.

Time point denoted: persistent/refractory GD, antithyroid drugs over 5 years with positive TRAb. PBMC RNA was the source of the TCR library. Researchers made TCR beta libraries by using iRepertoire HTBI primers and running Arm-PCR on CDR3 regions. TCRdb ran MiXCR on the multiplex PCR reads and lists one entry per CDR3 protein. The table includes more than 650,000 distinct CDR3 sequences, 25% to 30% detected once. Findings of the study overall: Peripheral blood was the sole material, not thyroid tissue. Persistent cases of Graves' showed reduced TCR diversity relative to newly diagnosed patients. Having only a small sample size may have limited accuracy.

The CDR3 length is 11 residues. Trimming removed 6 bases from V and 15 bases from J, with 15 bases in between. The table lists this clonotype with a count of one. Its antigen is still unknown. The chain employs TRBV12-3 or TRBV12-4 and TRBJ2-1; D gene uncertain. Source: peripheral blood mononuclear cells (PBMCs), taken when the disease was refractory, from a patient treated with antithyroid drugs. The sequence was collected from a female donor with Graves disease. CDR3: CASSRWVPLFF. For the CDR3, the DNA is TGTGCCAGCAGCCGTTGGGTACCCCTGTTCTTC.